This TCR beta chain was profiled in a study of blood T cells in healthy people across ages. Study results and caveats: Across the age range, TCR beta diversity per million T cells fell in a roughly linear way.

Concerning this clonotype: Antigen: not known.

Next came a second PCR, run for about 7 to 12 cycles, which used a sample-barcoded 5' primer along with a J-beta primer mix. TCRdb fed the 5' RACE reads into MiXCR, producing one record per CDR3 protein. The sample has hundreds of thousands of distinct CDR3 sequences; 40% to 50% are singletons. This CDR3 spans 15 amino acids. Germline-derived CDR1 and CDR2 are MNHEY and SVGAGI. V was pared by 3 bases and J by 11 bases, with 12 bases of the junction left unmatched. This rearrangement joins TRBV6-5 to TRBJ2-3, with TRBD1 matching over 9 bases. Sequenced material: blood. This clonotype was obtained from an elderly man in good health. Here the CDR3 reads CASSYTGTGPIKQYF. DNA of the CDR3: TGTGCCAGCAGTTATACCGGGACAGGGCCGATTAAGCAGTATTTT.